These 3 T cell receptor beta chains share one sample of origin, sequenced in a study of radiotherapy plus CTLA-4 blockade in lung cancer. Assay used: immunoSEQ multiplex PCR; TCRdb lists only in-frame clones, some missing. The sample carries approximately 80,000 clones, approximately 73% recorded once. The source was peripheral blood, collected from a patient treated with radiotherapy plus ipilimumab. The source of these receptors is a human donor with non-small cell lung cancer whose response to radiotherapy plus ipilimumab could not be evaluated.

The chain combines TRBV9 with TRBJ1-2, with 8 bases fitting TRBD1. The junction had 7 bases not matched to a gene; V was cut back by 3 bases and J by 3 bases. Germline lookup yields CDR1 SGDLS and CDR2 YYNGEE. The CDR3 loop spans 15 amino acids. The CDR3 region is CASSETGDGDYGYTF. CDR3 nucleotides: TGTGCCAGCAGCGAGACAGGGGATGGTGACTATGGCTACACCTTC.

The V and J genes are TRBV6-5 and TRBJ1-2, with D perhaps matching TRBD1 (6 bases). Per the germline V gene, CDR1 is MNHEY and CDR2 is SVGAGI. Trimming took off 6 bases at V and 4 bases at J, with 18 bases between the two ends. The CDR3 is 15 amino acids. The CDR3 nucleotides are TGTGCCAGCAGCCACGGGGGGGCTAGTGCCTATGGCTACACCTTC. Protein sequence: CASSHGGASAYGYTF.

Only a few counts were recorded for this clone. This chain links TRBV5-4 with TRBJ2-7; 7 bases are shared with TRBD1. CDR3 length: 16 residues. V was clipped by 3 bases and J by 3 bases; unmatched bases: 12. Germline CDR1 reads SGHNT; CDR2 reads YYREEE (reference sequence). CDR3 residues: CASSSRGGSPHYEQYF. The CDR3 nucleotides read TGTGCCAGCAGCTCGCGAGGGGGCTCCCCCCACTACGAGCAGTACTTC.